A single TCR beta chain is shown here with its context. Its antigen remains unknown. This sample was taken from a study of T cell responses to AZD1222 COVID-19 vaccine. General study findings and limits: The sample set comprised mostly white British donors with more females, and clonal diversity was possibly underestimated. Spike-specific TCR breadth and depth both grew after two AZD1222 doses. Baseline testing showed seropositivity in only six AZD1222 recipients. Unmutated variant regions are reportedly the target of nearly half of TCRs that are spike-specific.

Data came from immunoSEQ multiplex PCR; TCRdb stores just in-frame clones and leaves some out. The sample yields about 120,000 clones, about 90% seen once. The clonotype comes from an adult in good health. Sample: peripheral blood, taken on day 0 of AZD1222 vaccination.

CDR3: CATSDFDPYNEQFF. The DNA of the CDR3 is TGTGCCACCAGTGATTTCGACCCCTACAATGAGCAGTTCTTC. The chain is built from TRBV24-1 and TRBJ2-1, with no clear D. The CDR3 contains 14 residues. V was shortened by 1 base and J by 2 bases, with 5 bases between the two germline ends. The germline CDR1 and CDR2 sequences are KGHDR and SFDVKD.